The 20 T cell receptor beta chains below all came from one sample that was sequenced in a study of T cell clusters in autoimmune cytopenias. Some 34,000 genome equivalents of blood DNA were amplified for TRB. Multiplex touch-down PCR amplified TRB using TRB-A and TRB-B pools in one tube. Using the multiplex PCR reads, TCRdb records one entry per CDR3 protein without DNA. The listing contains about 4,400 distinct CDR3 sequences. Sequencing was performed on peripheral blood. These TCRs come from a human donor with an autoimmune cytopenia or autoimmune hepatitis (not recorded which).

The chain links TRBV6-5 to TRBJ2-5; TCRdb proposes TRBD1, but this gene call is untestable without DNA. Germline V gene sequence: CDR1 MNHEY, CDR2 SVGAGI. The CDR3 sequence is 16 residues long. CDR3 region: CASRNGGGVFKETQYF.

By frequency, this clonotype registers medium-sized (0.01 to 0.1%). The chain combines TRBV29-1 with TRBJ1-6. Per germline, CDR1 SQVTM and CDR2 ANQGSEA. CDR3 length equals 14 residues. This chain's CDR3 is CSVGSETNNSPLHF.

The gene calls are TRBV6-5 and TRBJ1-1; TCRdb lists TRBD1, though no DNA is available to test this call. Germline loops: CDR1 MNHEY, CDR2 SVGAGI. This CDR3 is built from 12 residues. This CDR3 reads CASQQGTTEAFF.

Its frequency marks this clonotype as medium-sized. This chain links TRBV27 with TRBJ2-7; the D call of TRBD1 rests on TCRdb alone, since no DNA is present to check it. Germline CDR1 reads MNHEY; CDR2 reads SMNVEV (reference sequence). This CDR3 has 14 residues. The CDR3 is CASKEGDGSYEQYF.

The CDR3 sequence: CASSTLTSGYYNEQFF. The genes are TRBV19 and TRBJ2-1; TCRdb's D call, TRBD2, is unchecked because there is no DNA. Germline lookup yields CDR1 LNHDA and CDR2 SQIVND (reference sequence). The CDR3 is 16 residues long.

This sequence joins TRBV20-1 and TRBJ2-2; there is no DNA to check the TCRdb D call of TRBD1. Per germline, CDR1 DFQATT and CDR2 SNEGSKA (reference sequence). The CDR3 spans 13 residues. The CDR3 loop is CSTGTGNTGELFF.

The chain couples TRBV18 to TRBJ1-1. CDR3 length: 14 residues. Germline CDR1 KGHSH, CDR2 LQKENI. This CDR3 is CASSIGTSNTEAFF.

In terms of frequency, this clonotype is medium-sized. The chain employs TRBV19 and TRBJ2-4. This CDR3 contains 17 residues. CDR1 and CDR2 (germline): LNHDA, SQIVND (reference sequence). The CDR3 sequence: CASSIDLQSVAKNIQYF.

The chain has TRBV6-5 and TRBJ2-1; the D call of TRBD2 rests on TCRdb alone, since no DNA is present to check it. Germline V gene data show CDR1 as MNHEY and CDR2 as SVGAGI. This CDR3 has 13 residues. CDR3 loop: CASSYRRDNEQFF.

Considering frequency, this clonotype is medium-sized. The rearrangement joins TRBV6-2 or TRBV6-3 to TRBJ2-1; TCRdb designates TRBD2, a call that cannot be tested without DNA. This CDR3 is 15 amino acids long. CDR1 and CDR2 (germline): MNHEY, SVGEGT. CDR3 sequence reads: CASSWTSTTIGEQFF.

The chain employs TRBV6-5 and TRBJ2-7; without DNA, the TCRdb call of TRBD1 cannot be checked. The germline V gene encodes CDR1 MNHEY and CDR2 SVGAGI. This CDR3 comprises 13 residues. CDR3 protein: CASRGGPALEQYF.

CDR3 residues: CASSLVGSGANVLTF. The chain carries TRBV5-4 and TRBJ2-6. Germline-derived CDR1 and CDR2 are SGHNT and YYREEE (reference sequence). This CDR3 is 15 amino acids long.

The chain uses TRBV5-6 and TRBJ2-7; the TCRdb call, TRBD1, lacks DNA for checking. Per the germline V gene, CDR1 is SGHDT and CDR2 is YYEEEE. This CDR3 is 14 amino acids long. CDR3 sequence reads: CASSLQGGFYEQYF. Full variable domain (missing parts from reference TRBV5-6 and TRBJ2-7): DAGVTQSPTHLIKTRGQQVTLRCSPKSGHDTVSWYQQALGQGPQFIFQYYEEEERQRGNFPDRFSGHQFPNYSSELNVNALLLGDSALYLCASSLQGGFYEQYFGPGTRLTVT.

The V call is TRBV4-3, the J call TRBJ2-3. Germline V gene lookup returns CDR1 LGHNA and CDR2 YSLEER. CDR3 length equals 15 residues. CDR3 in amino acids: CASTQTTSNTDTQYF.

The V gene is TRBV28, the J gene TRBJ1-2; TCRdb names TRBD1, which stays unverified in the absence of DNA. This CDR3 is built from 15 residues. Germline loops: CDR1 MDHEN, CDR2 SYDVKM. CDR3 amino acids: CASSEGTGDYYGYTF.

The CDR3 sequence: CASSYSQALAGITREQYF. The chain is built from TRBV6-1 and TRBJ2-7; TCRdb's D gene call, TRBD2, goes unchecked for lack of DNA. Germline V gives CDR1 MNHNS, CDR2 SASEGT. This CDR3 has 18 residues.

J is TRBJ2-1 and V is TRBV19; the D call of TRBD1 rests on TCRdb alone, since no DNA is present to check it. The germline V gene has CDR1 LNHDA and CDR2 SQIVND (reference sequence). The CDR3 totals 11 residues. The CDR3 loop is CASRGSAEQFF.

This chain uses TRBV27 with TRBJ1-2; the TRBD1 assignment by TCRdb is unverifiable without DNA. Looked up from germline, CDR1 is MNHEY and CDR2 is SMNVEV (reference sequence). The CDR3 consists of 16 residues. This CDR3 reads CASTSLGEKVNYGYTF.

The rearrangement uses TRBV24-1 and TRBJ2-2; TCRdb indicates TRBD1, and absent DNA this call remains unverified. CDR3 length: 16 residues. Germline V lookup: CDR1 KGHDR, CDR2 SFDVKD. Here the CDR3 reads CATSDRTGGNTGELFF.

The rearrangement joins TRBV6-1 to TRBJ2-2; TCRdb calls TRBD1, which cannot be checked without DNA. The CDR3 extends over 15 amino acids. Germline lookup yields CDR1 MNHNS and CDR2 SASEGT. CDR3 in amino acids: CASSERTTNTGELFF.